The 17 T cell receptor beta chains presented below share a single source sample, sequenced in a study of blood T cells in healthy people across ages. Primed by a sample-barcoded 5' primer and a J-beta primer mix, a second PCR proceeded for 7 to 11 cycles. TCRdb reanalysed the 5' RACE reads using MiXCR and keeps one entry per CDR3 protein. The sample holds roughly 1 million distinct CDR3 sequences, about 25% seen once. The sample also formed part of further work on T cells of mothers and their children.

The sequencing sample was made of blood. These receptor sequences come from a girl aged 2-10 years in good health.

The sample holds a few counts of this clonotype. This chain connects TRBV7-9 to TRBJ1-4; D unresolved. The CDR3 sequence is 13 residues long. Germline CDR1 is SEHNR and CDR2 is FQNEAQ (reference sequence). V lost 3 bases and J lost 8, with 10 bases in between. CDR3 sequence: CASSLLTGEKLFF. In DNA form, the CDR3 reads TGTGCCAGCAGCTTGTTGACGGGGGAAAAACTGTTTTTT.

The chain recombines TRBV11-2 with TRBJ2-5; D may be TRBD1 (5 bases). Trimming stripped 7 bases from V and 5 bases from J, with 20 bases between. The CDR3 spans 15 residues. Per the germline V gene, CDR1 is SGHAT and CDR2 is FQNNGV. The CDR3 coding sequence is TGTGCCAGCATCATACGCCCGGACAAATGGGAGACCCAGTACTTC. Translated, it gives CASIIRPDKWETQYF.

This clonotype was recorded a few times. This chain joins TRBV7-2 and TRBJ2-5; TRBD2 might be the D (6 bases). CDR1 and CDR2 (germline): SGHTA, FQGNSA. There are 15 residues in the CDR3. Trimming shortened V by 5 bases and J by 5 bases, and 18 bases separated the two germline ends. The CDR3 loop reads CASSLREKGTETQYF. CDR3 coding DNA: TGTGCCAGCAGCCTCCGGGAGAAGGGGACGGAGACCCAGTACTTC.

Note on this clonotype: A read error may account for a junction end that differs from germline. The V and J genes are TRBV6-5 and TRBJ2-5; the D gene is possibly TRBD1 (6 bases). In germline, CDR1 is MNHEY, CDR2 SVGAGI. This CDR3 comprises 18 residues. The CDR3 is CASSHSNLAGVGVETQYF. CDR3 DNA: TGTGCCAGCAGTCACTCGAACCTCGCAGGGGTCGGGGTAGAGACCCAGTACTTC.

This clonotype was seen a few times. This chain links TRBV13 with TRBJ2-5; tentative D call: TRBD2 (5 bases). V shed 3 bases and J shed 2 bases, with 13 bases lying between them. The CDR3 runs to 15 residues. Germline CDR1 PRHDT, CDR2 FYEKMQ (reference sequence). CDR3 residues: CASSFHLAKQETQYF. The CDR3 DNA follows: TGTGCCAGCAGCTTTCACCTAGCCAAACAAGAGACCCAGTACTTC.

This clonotype was observed a handful of times. The chain couples TRBV13 to TRBJ1-4; D possibly corresponds to TRBD1 (5 bases). V was cut by 3 bases and J by 14 bases, with 19 bases left in between. This CDR3 comprises 14 residues. Germline values: CDR1 PRHDT, CDR2 FYEKMQ (reference sequence). CDR3 bases: TGTGCCAGCAGCTTCCGGTCTGCGGGGCCCCGTCTGTTTTTT. Protein sequence: CASSFRSAGPRLFF.

The J gene is TRBJ2-6, the V gene TRBV11-2; TRBD2 aligns across 7 bases. There are 18 residues in the CDR3. J was trimmed by 0 bases and V by 4 bases; bases with no gene match: 9. CDR1 and CDR2 from the germline V gene are SGHAT and FQNNGV. The CDR3 nucleotides read TGTGCCAGCAGCTCGCGGGGGAAACCTGACTCTGGGGCCAACGTCCTGACTTTC. It encodes CASSSRGKPDSGANVLTF. The variable domain in full, completed from reference TRBV11-2 and TRBJ2-6, reads EAGVAQSPRYKIIEKRQSVAFWCNPISGHATLYWYQQILGQGPKLLIQFQNNGVVDDSQLPKDRFSAERLKGVDSTLKIQPAKLEDSAVYLCASSSRGKPDSGANVLTFGAGSRLTVL.

This clonotype was picked up a small number of times. CDR3 DNA: TGTGCCAGCAGTGGGCAGGTCTTAGGCAAAAACATTCAGTACTTC. Its translation is CASSGQVLGKNIQYF. This rearrangement joins TRBV27 to TRBJ2-4; no clear D gene. V gave up 5 bases and J gave up 3 bases, with 14 bases separating them. Germline V CDR1 and CDR2: MNHEY, SMNVEV (reference sequence). The CDR3 spans 15 residues.

This clonotype occurred a few times. This sequence joins TRBV28 and TRBJ2-5; D is unresolved. Trimming shortened V by 2 bases and J by 4 bases, and 8 bases separated the two germline ends. The CDR3 has 13 amino acids. Germline V CDR1 and CDR2: MDHEN, SYDVKM. Written as DNA, the CDR3 is TGTGCCAGCAGTTTAGCGCAGAGAGAGACCCAGTACTTC. This encodes CASSLAQRETQYF.

This clonotype has more than one count but fewer than ten. This chain connects TRBV4-1 to TRBJ2-1, with D perhaps matching TRBD2 (5 bases). CDR3 length: 15 residues. V lost 4 bases, J lost 7 bases, and 17 bases lay in between. Per the germline V gene, CDR1 is MGHRA and CDR2 is YSYEKL. CDR3 in amino acids: CASSPEGLTGNEQFF. CDR3 nucleotide sequence: TGCGCCAGCAGCCCTGAAGGACTGACGGGGAATGAGCAGTTCTTC.

The V and J genes are TRBV25-1 and TRBJ2-5; 9 positions match TRBD1. This CDR3 is built from 18 residues. The germline gives CDR1 MGHDK, CDR2 SYGVNS. The ends lost 1 base at V and 4 bases at J; junction bases unmatched: 13. In DNA, the CDR3 is TGTGCCAGCAGTGAATGGGGAACAGGGGGCGCCTTTAGAGAGACCCAGTACTTC. Residues: CASSEWGTGGAFRETQYF.

The sample holds a few counts of this clonotype. The chain employs TRBV4-1 and TRBJ2-7; D uncertain. CDR3 length equals 14 residues. Germline V gene sequence: CDR1 MGHRA, CDR2 YSYEKL. V lost 1 base, J lost 1 base, and 8 bases lay in between. The CDR3 DNA reads as TGCGCCAGCAGCCAAGGCCCCACTTCCTACGAGCAGTACTTC. Translated, it gives CASSQGPTSYEQYF.

Details on this clonotype: Relative to the germline gene, one junction end is altered; a read error may explain this. The CDR3 loop reads CASSQVSGGQDAQYF. The CDR3 DNA is TGCGCCAGCAGCCAAGTTTCAGGGGGACAAGATGCGCAGTATTTT. This rearrangement joins TRBV4-1 to TRBJ2-3; the match to TRBD1 covers 7 bases. The CDR3 is made up of 15 amino acids. In germline, CDR1 is MGHRA, CDR2 YSYEKL.

This clonotype has only a few counts. The chain employs TRBV20-1 and TRBJ2-3; the match to TRBD2 covers 8 bases. The CDR3 length is 14 residues. The trim removed 1 base at V and 2 bases at J, leaving 2 bases unmatched. The germline CDR1 and CDR2 sequences are DFQATT and SNEGSKA (reference sequence). CDR3 sequence: CSARASGSTDTQYF. The CDR3 DNA is TGCAGTGCTAGAGCTAGCGGGTCCACAGATACGCAGTATTTT.

This clonotype was seen a handful of times. V and J are TRBV24-1 and TRBJ1-2; D is undetermined. This CDR3 has 15 residues. V was pared by 3 bases and J by 4 bases, with 14 bases between. Per the germline V gene, CDR1 is KGHDR and CDR2 is SFDVKD. The CDR3 coding sequence is TGTGCCACCAGTGATCCCGGGTCACGGGGCTATGGCTACACCTTC. Residues: CATSDPGSRGYGYTF.

V gene TRBV4-2 combines with J gene TRBJ2-4; the match to TRBD1 covers 11 bases. The CDR3 length is 17 residues. Germline V gives CDR1 LGHNA, CDR2 YNFKEQ. V was pared by 2 bases and J by 2 bases, with 5 bases of the junction left unmatched. The CDR3 coding sequence is TGTGCCAGCAGCCAACTCGGACAGGGGGCGACCAAAAACATTCAGTACTTC. Protein sequence: CASSQLGQGATKNIQYF.

This clonotype was counted only a few times. The chain links TRBV6-4 to TRBJ1-2; no definite D call. CDR3 length: 15 residues. The germline V gene has CDR1 MRHNA and CDR2 SNTAGT. Trimming cost V 0 bases and J 5 bases, with 13 bases left between them. CDR3 nucleotide sequence: TGTGCCAGCAGTGACTCTCACCGCGACTGGTATGGCTACACCTTC. Its translation is CASSDSHRDWYGYTF.